Detailed here is one T cell receptor (beta chain). Method: immunoSEQ multiplex PCR; TCRdb's copy keeps in-frame clones and lacks some. Here the sample spans about 250,000 clones, roughly 80% being singletons. V was pared by 2 bases and J by 4 bases, with 8 bases between. The CDR3 contains 14 residues. CDR1 MNHEY and CDR2 SVGAGI come from the germline V gene. The source of the sample is a study of blood T cell repertoires in COVID-19. The chain has TRBV6-5 and TRBJ2-2; perhaps TRBD2 as D (5 bases). Material: peripheral blood. This TCR derives from a woman of 80 years or more with acute or convalescent COVID-19. CDR3 bases: TGTGCCAGCAGTTACATTGCGGGCACCGGGGAGCTGTTTTTT. Translation: CASSYIAGTGELFF.